This TCR beta chain was obtained from a study of T cell changes during pregnancy in multiple sclerosis. The CDR3 runs 14 residues. The V gene's germline CDR1 is SNHLY and CDR2 FYNNEI. Between the trimmed V and J ends, which lost 5 bases and 8 bases, there was a span of 16 bases. The assay was immunoSEQ multiplex PCR, and TCRdb's table has in-frame clones only and misses some. This sample has about 110,000 clones, with under 95% found just once. The gene calls are TRBV2 and TRBJ2-4; the D gene is possibly TRBD2 (5 bases). This clonotype was sampled from a female donor with multiple sclerosis, enrolled in a pregnancy study. Sequenced here: peripheral blood, sampled before pregnancy. The chain's CDR3 is CASSKKLRGDIQYF. The CDR3 DNA follows: TGTGCCAGCAGTAAAAAACTCCGGGGAGACATTCAGTACTTC. Variable domain in full (rest from reference TRBV2 and TRBJ2-4): EPEVTQTPSHQVTQMGQEVILRCVPISNHLYFYWYRQILGQKVEFLVSFYNNEISEKSEIFDDQFSVERPDGSNFTLKIRSTKLEDSAMYFCASSKKLRGDIQYFGAGTRLSVL.